These 21 T cell receptor beta chains came from one sample sequenced in a study of T cells in Graves' hyperthyroidism and ophthalmopathy. There were TCR beta CDR3 regions amplified from RNA transcripts. HTBI primers drove first-round RT-PCR of the TCR CDR3. Via MiXCR, TCRdb re-called the multiplex PCR reads, giving one row per CDR3 protein. The sample records under 400,000 distinct CDR3 sequences, approximately 14% being singletons. The specimen was blood. These receptors originate from a woman in her late teens or twenties with Graves' hyperthyroidism that later progressed to Graves' ophthalmopathy.

The sample holds many counts of this clonotype. At one boundary the junction diverges from the germline segment, which might be a read error. As DNA, the CDR3 is TGTGCCACCAGCAATGCCCGGGAGTCTTACAATGAGCAGTTCTTC. As protein: CATSNARESYNEQFF. The chain is built from TRBV11-2 and TRBJ2-1; D is possibly TRBD2 (6 bases). CDR1 is SGHAT and CDR2 is FQNNGV in the germline V gene. CDR3 length: 15 amino acids.

This clonotype has just a few counts. V and J are TRBV3-1 and TRBJ1-1, with D possibly TRBD1 on 6 matching bases. The CDR3 covers 14 residues. V lost 3 bases, J lost 3 bases, and 11 bases lay in between. In germline, CDR1 is LGHDT, CDR2 YNNKEL (reference sequence). In nucleotides, the CDR3 is TGTGCCAGCAGCCACAGAAGGGGGGACACTGAAGCTTTCTTT. It codes for CASSHRRGDTEAFF.

This clonotype was seen repeatedly, ten times or more. The chain is built from TRBV4-1 and TRBJ2-1; TRBD1 matches 7 bases. J lost 0 bases, V lost 1 base, and 6 bases had no gene match. The CDR3 covers 17 residues. CDR1 and CDR2 from the germline V gene are MGHRA and YSYEKL. This CDR3 reads CASSQGGGQRSYNEQFF. CDR3 in DNA: TGCGCCAGCAGCCAAGGAGGGGGCCAACGCTCCTACAATGAGCAGTTCTTC.

This clonotype appeared many times. The CDR3 is CASRDQGPEAFF. As DNA, the CDR3 is TGTGCCAGCAGAGATCAGGGCCCTGAAGCTTTCTTT. The rearrangement uses TRBV2 and TRBJ1-1; D perhaps matches TRBD1 (5 bases). V shed 6 bases and J shed 6 bases, with 11 bases lying between them. Per germline, CDR1 SNHLY and CDR2 FYNNEI. The CDR3 is made up of 12 amino acids.

This clonotype was seen many times. The chain has TRBV20-1 and TRBJ2-1; the D is unclear. Trimming left V 3 bases short and J 2 bases short, with 11 bases between. Germline values: CDR1 DFQATT, CDR2 SNEGSKA (reference sequence). The CDR3 spans 14 residues. CDR3 region: CSASGQRAYNEQFF. In DNA form, the CDR3 reads TGCAGTGCTAGCGGGCAAAGGGCCTACAATGAGCAGTTCTTC.

Worth noting for this clonotype: This clone may be a read error of a much larger clone one base away. The chain carries TRBV5-4 and TRBJ1-1; D gene unclear. The CDR3 is 16 amino acids. Germline values: CDR1 SGHNT, CDR2 YYREEE (reference sequence). The CDR3 region has the DNA TGTACCAGCAGCCGCGGTGGACGGTCCACGGGCACTGAAGCTTTCTTT. It translates to CTSSRGGRSTGTEAFF.

This clonotype was counted a few times. This chain uses TRBV19 with TRBJ1-6; 8 nucleotides align to TRBD1. Looked up from germline, CDR1 is LNHDA and CDR2 is SQIVND (reference sequence). The CDR3 spans 14 residues. V shed 7 bases and J 7 bases; nucleotides not matched to a gene: 6. DNA of the CDR3: TGTGCCAGTACCCGGACAGGGCAAAATTCACCCCTCCACTTT. Its protein product is CASTRTGQNSPLHF. Drawing the rest from reference TRBV19 and TRBJ1-6, the complete variable domain is DGGITQSPKYLFRKEGQNVTLSCEQNLNHDAMYWYRQDPGQGLRLIYYSQIVNDFQKGDIAEGYSVSREKKESFPLTVTSAQKNPTAFYLCASTRTGQNSPLHFGNGTRLTVT.

This rearrangement joins TRBV20-1 to TRBJ2-1; D is possibly TRBD2 (6 bases). The CDR3 has 13 residues. The germline V gene encodes CDR1 DFQATT and CDR2 SNEGSKA (reference sequence). V lost 3 bases and J lost 5, with 11 bases in between. Here the CDR3 reads CSASSTRHNEQFF. In DNA form, the CDR3 reads TGCAGTGCTAGTTCGACTAGGCACAATGAGCAGTTCTTC.

This clonotype was observed at least ten times. The V gene is TRBV7-3, the J gene TRBJ2-2; D perhaps matches TRBD1 (5 bases). Trimming shortened V by 5 bases and J by 3 bases, and 10 bases separated the two germline ends. CDR1 is SGHTA and CDR2 is FQGTGA in the germline V gene. The CDR3 totals 14 residues. As DNA, the CDR3 is TGTGCCAGCAGCCAAATAGGGGACACCGGGGAGCTGTTTTTT. Translated: CASSQIGDTGELFF.

In this sample, this clonotype turned up many times. The CDR3 region is CASSYAQQGIAHNEQFF. The CDR3 nucleotides are TGTGCCAGCAGTTACGCGCAACAGGGCATCGCCCACAATGAGCAGTTCTTC. The chain joins TRBV6-1 to TRBJ2-1, with D tentatively TRBD1 (6 bases). The CDR3 contains 17 residues. Germline V gene sequence: CDR1 MNHNS, CDR2 SASEGT. V lost 5 bases and J 5 bases, leaving 22 bases between the germline ends.

This chain links TRBV25-1 with TRBJ2-2; possibly TRBD2 for D (6 bases). Trimming took off 5 bases at V and 4 bases at J, with 17 bases between the two ends. Germline V lookup: CDR1 MGHDK, CDR2 SYGVNS. This CDR3 contains 16 residues. In DNA form, the CDR3 reads TGTGCCAGCAGTATCTCCGGGACTGGAATCACCGGGGAGCTGTTTTTT. Protein product: CASSISGTGITGELFF.

This clonotype has at least ten counts. The DNA for the CDR3 is TGTGCCAGCAGTGAAACAGGGGGCCAAGAGACCCAGTACTTC. Protein: CASSETGGQETQYF. The chain recombines TRBV2 with TRBJ2-5, with TRBD1 matching 8 bases. This CDR3 contains 14 residues. From germline, CDR1 is SNHLY and CDR2 FYNNEI. V shed 2 bases, J shed 1 base, and the junction held 0 bases outside the gene matches. The variable domain in full, completed from reference TRBV2 and TRBJ2-5, reads EPEVTQTPSHQVTQMGQEVILRCVPISNHLYFYWYRQILGQKVEFLVSFYNNEISEKSEIFDDQFSVERPDGSNFTLKIRSTKLEDSAMYFCASSETGGQETQYFGPGTRLLVL.

This clonotype was counted ten times or more. The chain is built from TRBV27 and TRBJ2-7; tentatively, D is TRBD2 (6 bases). Germline lookup yields CDR1 MNHEY and CDR2 SMNVEV (reference sequence). V lost 0 bases and J lost 6, with 15 bases in between. The CDR3 length is 15 residues. The CDR3 region has the DNA TGTGCCAGCAGTTTATCTCGGGAGCTAGCCAGCGAGCAGTACTTC. Its translation: CASSLSRELASEQYF.

This clonotype was seen many times. The chain is built from TRBV6-1 and TRBJ2-7, with 8 bases fitting TRBD2. Germline-derived CDR1 and CDR2 are MNHNS and SASEGT. V trimming: 8 bases; J trimming: 1 base; junction bases outside the gene matches: 10. The CDR3 runs 15 residues. The CDR3 nucleotides read TGTGCCAGCGTCCGAAGCGGGGGAGGGTCCTACGAGCAGTACTTC. Protein product: CASVRSGGGSYEQYF.

The chain joins TRBV25-1 to TRBJ2-2; maybe TRBD2 (5 bases). Germline-derived CDR1 and CDR2 are MGHDK and SYGVNS. There are 14 residues in the CDR3. The V end lost 3 bases, the J end lost 3 bases, and 8 bases lay between the germline ends. CDR3 sequence: CASSDVRDTGELFF. Written as DNA, the CDR3 is TGTGCCAGCAGTGACGTGCGGGACACCGGGGAGCTGTTTTTT.

This clonotype was recorded at least ten times. This chain links TRBV28 with TRBJ1-4; maybe TRBD1 (5 bases). Germline loops: CDR1 MDHEN, CDR2 SYDVKM. The CDR3 consists of 13 residues. Between the trimmed V and J ends, which lost 8 bases and 7 bases, there was a span of 14 bases. The CDR3, as DNA: TGTGCCAGCCAAAAGGGGAATTTTGAAAAACTGTTTTTT. Protein product: CASQKGNFEKLFF.

There are many counts of this clonotype. This chain uses TRBV6-1 with TRBJ1-1, with 9 bases identical to TRBD1. After removal of 6 bases from V and 5 bases from J, the junction contained 4 bases not matched to a gene. CDR3 length: 13 residues. The germline CDR1 and CDR2 sequences are MNHNS and SASEGT. CDR3 in DNA: TGTGCCAGCAGGAGGGACAGGGAGACTGAAGCTTTCTTT. Protein: CASRRDRETEAFF.

The sample holds many counts of this clonotype. The rearrangement joins TRBV12-3 or TRBV12-4 to TRBJ2-5, with 10 bases that match TRBD1. V shed 5 bases and J 5 bases; nucleotides not matched to a gene: 5. This CDR3 contains 14 residues. Here the CDR3 reads CASSTTGGHETQYF. Written as DNA, the CDR3 is TGTGCCAGCAGTACGACAGGGGGCCATGAGACCCAGTACTTC.

This rearrangement joins TRBV4-1 to TRBJ1-3; perhaps TRBD1 as D (6 bases). The CDR3 is made up of 14 amino acids. V gave up 6 bases and J gave up 0 bases, with 9 bases separating them. The germline gives CDR1 MGHRA, CDR2 YSYEKL. The CDR3: CASRGGASGNTIYF. CDR3 DNA: TGCGCCAGCAGAGGGGGGGCCTCTGGAAACACCATATATTTT.

This sequence joins TRBV30 and TRBJ2-7; TRBD1 matches 9 bases. CDR3 length equals 14 residues. J lost 5 bases, V lost 3 bases, and 8 bases had no gene match. Germline V gene sequence: CDR1 GTSNPN, CDR2 SVGIG (reference sequence). The CDR3 protein is CAWSTGTGWDEQYF. Written as DNA, the CDR3 is TGTGCCTGGAGCACCGGGACAGGGTGGGACGAGCAGTACTTC.

This clonotype turned up a few times. This may stem from a read error, because a much larger clone lies one nucleotide away. Here the CDR3 omits its conserved ending phenylalanine or tryptophan, so a read error is the likely source. V usage is TRBV2 and J usage is TRBJ2-1, with D perhaps assigned TRBD1 or TRBD2 (5 bases each). Trimming removed 0 bases from V and 2 bases from J, with 8 bases in between. The CDR3 consists of 15 residues. In germline, CDR1 is SNHLY, CDR2 FYNNEI. The CDR3 coding sequence is TGTGCCAGCAGTGAAGCGGGGACGGCCTACAATGAGCAGTTCCTC. Its translation is CASSEAGTAYNEQFL.